Shown below are 5 T cell receptor beta chains from a single sample sequenced in a study of blood T cell repertoires in COVID-19. Libraries were prepared by immunoSEQ multiplex PCR; TCRdb keeps only in-frame clonotypes and omits some of them. The table shows about 200,000 clones, with about 88% occurring only once. Sample: peripheral blood. The source of these receptors is a middle-aged man with COVID-19, enrolled during active disease.

V gene TRBV27 combines with J gene TRBJ2-5; the match to TRBD2 covers 8 bases. The germline gives CDR1 MNHEY, CDR2 SMNVEV (reference sequence). The CDR3 spans 14 residues. With V trimmed by 3 bases and J by 3 bases, 3 bases remained unmatched. The DNA of the CDR3 is TGTGCCAGCAGTTTCCGCGGGGGGAAAGAGACCCAGTACTTC. Protein: CASSFRGGKETQYF.

The chain links TRBV9 to TRBJ2-3; D is perhaps TRBD1 (6 bases). The germline V gene has CDR1 SGDLS and CDR2 YYNGEE. The CDR3 is 17 amino acids. V was pared by 0 bases and J by 1 base, with 15 bases between. CDR3: CASSVEGQGIGTDTQYF. The CDR3 DNA reads as TGTGCCAGCAGCGTAGAGGGGCAGGGGATAGGCACAGATACGCAGTATTTT.

This clone was counted only a few times. J is TRBJ2-3 and V is TRBV19, with TRBD2 identical over 7 bases. The germline V gene encodes CDR1 LNHDA and CDR2 SQIVND (reference sequence). This CDR3 comprises 13 residues. J was trimmed by 8 bases and V by 1 base; bases with no gene match: 3. The chain's CDR3 is CASSIGVAGTQYF. In DNA form, the CDR3 reads TGTGCCAGTAGTATAGGTGTAGCGGGTACGCAGTATTTT. Variable domain in full (rest from reference TRBV19 and TRBJ2-3): DGGITQSPKYLFRKEGQNVTLSCEQNLNHDAMYWYRQDPGQGLRLIYYSQIVNDFQKGDIAEGYSVSREKKESFPLTVTSAQKNPTAFYLCASSIGVAGTQYFGPGTRLTVL.

This chain uses TRBV30 with TRBJ1-1; possible D gene TRBD1, 5 bases. The V end lost 2 bases, the J end lost 1 base, and 8 bases lay between the germline ends. The CDR3 consists of 13 residues. The germline gives CDR1 GTSNPN, CDR2 SVGIG (reference sequence). The CDR3 is CAWSFRENTEAFF. Here the CDR3 DNA reads TGTGCCTGGAGTTTCAGGGAGAACACTGAAGCTTTCTTT.

J is TRBJ2-5 and V is TRBV9; the match to TRBD2 covers 8 bases. The junction had 5 bases not matched to a gene; V was cut back by 0 bases and J by 4 bases. The CDR3 is 15 amino acids. Germline CDR1 and CDR2: SGDLS and YYNGEE. The CDR3 DNA reads TGTGCCAGCAGCGTAGTCGGGGGGGTAGGAGAGACCCAGTACTTC. Translated: CASSVVGGVGETQYF. The full variable domain, completed using reference TRBV9 and TRBJ2-5, is DSGVTQTPKHLITATGQRVTLRCSPRSGDLSVYWYQQSLDQGLQFLIQYYNGEERAKGNILERFSAQQFPDLHSELNLSSLELGDSALYFCASSVVGGVGETQYFGPGTRLLVL.